This passage covers 28 T cell receptor beta chains from one sample sequenced in a study of cytomegalovirus exposure and HLA in healthy donors. Primers: 60 Vbeta forward and 13 Jbeta reverse. Sequencing used immunoSEQ multiplex PCR; TCRdb keeps in-frame clones, though not all of them. Of about 160,000 clones listed, 65% to 80% are singletons. Material for sequencing was PBMCs. All receptors come from a middle-aged man in good health and CMV-seropositive.

The chain links TRBV6-5 to TRBJ2-7; D may be TRBD2 (6 bases). Germline CDR1 reads MNHEY; CDR2 reads SVGAGI. This CDR3 has 15 amino acids. V was trimmed by 6 bases and J by 2 bases, leaving 17 bases between them. The CDR3: CASSLGRGMTYEQYF. As DNA, the CDR3 is TGTGCCAGCAGCCTGGGACGGGGGATGACCTACGAGCAGTACTTC.

The chain carries TRBV19 and TRBJ1-1, with 7 bases identical to TRBD1. This CDR3 region has 12 residues. J lost 6 bases, V lost 9 bases, and 7 bases had no gene match. Germline loops: CDR1 LNHDA, CDR2 SQIVND (reference sequence). The CDR3 spells CASRQGAAEAFF. CDR3 in DNA: TGTGCCAGCCGACAGGGTGCGGCTGAAGCTTTCTTT.

J is TRBJ2-7 and V is TRBV11-2; 10 positions match TRBD1. Trimming cost V 5 bases and J 3 bases; bases outside gene matches: 10. CDR1 SGHAT and CDR2 FQNNGV come from the germline V gene. The CDR3 has 16 amino acids. CDR3 DNA: TGTGCCAGCAGCCCCCGGGACAGGGGAGCCTTCTACGAGCAGTACTTC. Protein sequence: CASSPRDRGAFYEQYF.

This clone has more than one count but fewer than ten. The rearrangement joins TRBV10-2 to TRBJ2-5; possibly TRBD2 for D (6 bases). CDR1 and CDR2 from the germline V gene are WSHSY and SAAADI. The CDR3 is 14 amino acids. Trimming pared 6 bases from V and 3 bases from J, leaving 14 bases between. The CDR3 sequence: CASRPTGTEETQYF. In nucleotides, the CDR3 is TGCGCCAGCAGGCCCACCGGGACTGAAGAGACCCAGTACTTC.

V usage is TRBV11-2 and J usage is TRBJ2-3, with a tentative D call TRBD2 (5 bases). Per germline, CDR1 SGHAT and CDR2 FQNNGV. The CDR3 consists of 14 residues. V lost 5 bases to trimming and J lost 4 bases, with 13 bases between them. The CDR3 is CASSITSPPDTQYF. The CDR3 DNA reads as TGTGCCAGCAGCATTACTAGTCCCCCAGATACGCAGTATTTT.

This chain joins TRBV18 and TRBJ2-1, with D possibly being TRBD1 (6 bases). V shed 3 bases and J shed 6 bases, with 18 bases lying between them. This CDR3 region has 16 residues. The germline V gene encodes CDR1 KGHSH and CDR2 LQKENI. CDR3 amino acids: CASSPVALRGGNEQFF. CDR3 coding DNA: TGTGCCAGCTCACCGGTGGCGTTACGAGGGGGCAATGAGCAGTTCTTC.

V is TRBV5-6 and J is TRBJ2-7, with 9 bases fitting TRBD1. This CDR3 contains 15 residues. V was pared by 2 bases and J by 4 bases, with 7 bases of the junction left unmatched. Germline V gene sequence: CDR1 SGHDT, CDR2 YYEEEE. The CDR3 DNA follows: TGTGCCAGCAGCTTCAGGGGACAGGGACCTTACGAGCAGTACTTC. This sequence encodes CASSFRGQGPYEQYF.

This clone was seen more than once but under ten times. The chain is built from TRBV5-4 and TRBJ2-7, with 7 bases lining up with TRBD2. In germline, CDR1 is SGHNT, CDR2 YYREEE (reference sequence). V lost 3 bases, J lost 5 bases, and 14 bases stayed unmatched. The length of the CDR3 is 16 residues. This chain's CDR3 is CASSSVVGAGVNEQYF. The CDR3 bases are TGTGCCAGCAGCTCAGTCGTTGGGGCGGGAGTAAACGAGCAGTACTTC.

This rearrangement joins TRBV7-8 to TRBJ1-2; no reliable D call. From germline, CDR1 is SGHVS and CDR2 FQNEAQ. Trimming removed 1 base at V and 4 bases at J, with 13 bases between. The CDR3 length is 15 residues. CDR3 bases: TGTGCCAGCAGCTTAGTATCGGCGGGCGGCTATGGCTACACCTTC. Translating gives CASSLVSAGGYGYTF.

This clone was found a few times. V gene TRBV5-6 combines with J gene TRBJ2-1; the match to TRBD1 covers 7 bases. This CDR3 spans 15 amino acids. CDR1 and CDR2 from the germline V gene are SGHDT and YYEEEE. With 0 bases clipped from V and 11 bases from J, the junction kept 11 bases outside the gene matches. The CDR3 DNA sequence: TGTGCCAGCAGCTTGGTAGGCACAGGGGCAGTGCAGCAGTTCTTC. Translation: CASSLVGTGAVQQFF.

This clone was recorded once. The rearrangement uses TRBV11-3 and TRBJ2-7; unclear D gene. Trimming left V 3 bases short and J 0 bases short, with 6 bases between. The CDR3 has 13 amino acids. CDR1 is SGHNT, CDR2 YENEEA, per germline. The CDR3 coding sequence is TGTGCCAGCAGCTTCCCCGGCTCCTACGAGCAGTACTTC. Its protein is CASSFPGSYEQYF.

The gene calls are TRBV19 and TRBJ2-1, with 8 bases fitting TRBD1. V lost 7 bases, J lost 0 bases, and 5 bases stayed unmatched. The CDR3 is made up of 15 amino acids. Germline V gene lookup returns CDR1 LNHDA and CDR2 SQIVND (reference sequence). The CDR3 loop is CASTSGGGSYNEQFF. DNA for the CDR3: TGTGCCAGTACTTCAGGGGGCGGCTCCTACAATGAGCAGTTCTTC.

The chain carries TRBV19 and TRBJ1-2; TRBD1 agrees at 9 bases. Germline lookup yields CDR1 LNHDA and CDR2 SQIVND (reference sequence). The CDR3 runs 12 residues. The V gene end was trimmed by 10 bases and the J gene end by 6 bases; junction bases not matched to a gene: 6. The CDR3 spells CATQDRGDGYTF. CDR3 nucleotide sequence: TGTGCCACCCAAGACAGGGGGGATGGCTACACCTTC.

The genes are TRBV15 and TRBJ2-7; 8 bases map to TRBD2. The J segment lost 1 base and the V segment lost 3 bases, leaving 5 bases of the junction unmatched. From germline, CDR1 is LNHNV and CDR2 YYDKDF (reference sequence). This CDR3 is 15 amino acids long. The CDR3 is CATSRTGGPSYEQYF. CDR3 in DNA: TGTGCCACCAGCAGGACGGGAGGGCCGTCCTACGAGCAGTACTTC.

V usage is TRBV14 and J usage is TRBJ2-5; TRBD2 matches at 9 bases. The CDR3 spans 15 residues. The junction had 8 bases not matched to a gene; V was cut back by 5 bases and J by 4 bases. Germline CDR1 reads SGHDN; CDR2 reads FVKESK. The DNA of the CDR3 is TGTGCCAGCAGCGGGAGTAGCGGGAGTGGAGAGACCCAGTACTTC. Its protein product is CASSGSSGSGETQYF.

J is TRBJ2-1 and V is TRBV27, with 9 bases lining up with TRBD1. Germline V CDR1 and CDR2: MNHEY, SMNVEV (reference sequence). The CDR3 totals 14 residues. V was pared by 4 bases and J by 9 bases, with 7 bases of the junction left unmatched. The CDR3 sequence: CASSSGQGLAEQFF. The CDR3 region has the DNA TGTGCCAGCAGTTCGGGACAGGGTCTTGCTGAGCAGTTCTTC.

This chain connects TRBV19 to TRBJ2-7; TRBD1 aligns across 7 bases. Looked up from germline, CDR1 is LNHDA and CDR2 is SQIVND (reference sequence). Trimming removed 6 bases from V and 0 bases from J; junction bases left unmatched: 5. The CDR3 spans 14 residues. The CDR3 DNA reads as TGTGCCAGTAGCCCCAGGGGGAGCTCCTACGAGCAGTACTTC. This encodes CASSPRGSSYEQYF.

The rearrangement links TRBV9 to TRBJ2-5; maybe TRBD1 (5 bases). Deletions cut 1 base from V and 2 bases from J, with 9 bases between. This CDR3 spans 14 amino acids. CDR1 is SGDLS, CDR2 YYNGEE, per germline. The CDR3 protein is CASSVRQGQETQYF. The DNA of the CDR3 is TGTGCCAGCAGCGTACGTCAGGGACAAGAGACCCAGTACTTC.

The chain couples TRBV7-2 to TRBJ2-7, with 10 positions matching TRBD1. CDR1 SGHTA and CDR2 FQGNSA come from the germline V gene. With V trimmed by 2 bases and J by 4 bases, 2 bases remained unmatched. The CDR3 extends over 14 amino acids. In DNA, the CDR3 is TGTGCCAGCAGCTTAAGACAGGGGGCTTACGAGCAGTACTTC. The encoded protein is CASSLRQGAYEQYF.

V usage is TRBV6-1 and J usage is TRBJ2-5, with 8 bases aligning to TRBD1. J gave up 4 bases and V 4 bases, and 8 bases lay outside the gene matches. This CDR3 contains 15 residues. CDR1 is MNHNS and CDR2 is SASEGT in the germline V gene. As DNA, the CDR3 is TGTGCCAGCAGTGGACCCGTTACAGGGGGAGAGACCCAGTACTTC. Amino acid sequence: CASSGPVTGGETQYF.

The chain recombines TRBV7-2 with TRBJ2-1; 9 nucleotides align to TRBD2. With 5 bases clipped from V and 8 bases from J, the junction kept 7 bases outside the gene matches. CDR1 is SGHTA, CDR2 FQGNSA, per germline. The CDR3 runs 14 residues. The CDR3, as DNA: TGTGCCAGCAGCGTTAGCGGGAGTACCGATGAGCAGTTCTTC. This encodes CASSVSGSTDEQFF.

The CDR3 spells CASSLWASRGEQFF. The CDR3 bases are TGTGCCAGCAGCTTATGGGCTAGTAGGGGTGAGCAGTTCTTC. J is TRBJ2-1 and V is TRBV11-2; TRBD1 might be the D (5 bases). V was shortened by 2 bases and J by 9 bases, with 14 bases between the two germline ends. The germline gives CDR1 SGHAT, CDR2 FQNNGV. This CDR3 has 14 residues. Full variable domain (remainder filled in from reference TRBV11-2 and TRBJ2-1): EAGVAQSPRYKIIEKRQSVAFWCNPISGHATLYWYQQILGQGPKLLIQFQNNGVVDDSQLPKDRFSAERLKGVDSTLKIQPAKLEDSAVYLCASSLWASRGEQFFGPGTRLTVL.

Regarding this clone: The same CDR3 arises from other DNA sequences in this sample as well. The rearrangement joins TRBV19 to TRBJ2-3, with D hard to call. Germline CDR1 and CDR2: LNHDA and SQIVND (reference sequence). V gave up 3 bases and J gave up 1 base, with 8 bases separating them. This CDR3 contains 14 residues. The CDR3 region is CASSILSGTDTQYF. The CDR3 region has the DNA TGTGCCAGTAGTATTTTGAGCGGCACAGATACGCAGTATTTT.

To note about this clone: Distinct nucleotide sequences in the sample also encode this CDR3. This chain links TRBV7-3 with TRBJ1-4; D not certain. Trimming took off 5 bases at V and 5 bases at J, with 9 bases between the two ends. Germline V CDR1 and CDR2: SGHTA, FQGTGA. The CDR3 spans 13 residues. The CDR3 here is CASSLRANEKLFF. The CDR3 DNA reads as TGTGCCAGCAGCCTAAGGGCAAATGAAAAACTGTTTTTT.

The chain joins TRBV5-6 to TRBJ1-1; D unclear. The germline V gene has CDR1 SGHDT and CDR2 YYEEEE. The CDR3 contains 16 residues. V lost 5 bases and J 7 bases, leaving 24 bases between the germline ends. This CDR3 reads CASSSDPGLSQSEAFF. The CDR3 nucleotides are TGTGCCAGCAGTTCCGATCCGGGATTGAGTCAAAGTGAAGCTTTCTTT.

The chain joins TRBV9 to TRBJ2-1; TRBD2 aligns across 8 bases. The trim removed 4 bases at V and 12 bases at J, leaving 18 bases unmatched. Germline V CDR1 and CDR2: SGDLS, YYNGEE. The CDR3 runs to 16 residues. Here the CDR3 DNA reads TGTGCCAGCAGCTCCGGAGCGGGAGATTCGGGGGTTGGGCAGTTCTTC. This encodes CASSSGAGDSGVGQFF.

The V and J genes are TRBV27 and TRBJ1-1; possible D gene TRBD1, 5 bases. V gave up 2 bases and J gave up 0 bases, with 10 bases separating them. Germline CDR1 is MNHEY and CDR2 is SMNVEV (reference sequence). The CDR3 extends over 15 amino acids. CDR3 residues: CASSLSGGLNTEAFF. In DNA form, the CDR3 reads TGTGCCAGCAGTTTAAGCGGGGGGTTGAACACTGAAGCTTTCTTT.

This chain links TRBV5-6 with TRBJ2-1; no definite D call. CDR3 length equals 15 residues. V lost 5 bases to trimming and J lost 0 bases, with 12 bases between them. Germline CDR1 SGHDT, CDR2 YYEEEE. The DNA for the CDR3 is TGTGCCAGCAGTACCCGCAGGCGCTCCTACAATGAGCAGTTCTTC. Residues: CASSTRRRSYNEQFF.